What follows describes a single T cell receptor (beta chain). The target antigen is unknown. This entry belongs to a study of cytomegalovirus exposure and HLA in healthy donors. Whole-study findings and limits: Donor immune exposure was known only as CMV serostatus. As was reported, the classifier diagnosed cytomegalovirus status with high specificity and sensitivity.

With 1 base clipped from V and 6 bases from J, the junction kept 9 bases outside the gene matches. In germline, CDR1 is MNHEY, CDR2 SMNVEV (reference sequence). This CDR3 has 16 amino acids. PCR involved 60 Vbeta and 13 Jbeta primers. Assay used: immunoSEQ multiplex PCR; TCRdb lists only in-frame clones, some missing. The sample contains roughly 120,000 clones, around 80% of which appear only once. The chain carries TRBV27 and TRBJ2-7; 10 positions match TRBD1. The sample taken for sequencing was PBMCs. This sequence originates from a woman aged 25-40 years in good health and CMV-seronegative. The CDR3 nucleotides read TGTGCCAGCAGTTTATTCCTTGGGACAGGGGTAAGCGAGCAGTACTTC. Translation gives CASSLFLGTGVSEQYF.